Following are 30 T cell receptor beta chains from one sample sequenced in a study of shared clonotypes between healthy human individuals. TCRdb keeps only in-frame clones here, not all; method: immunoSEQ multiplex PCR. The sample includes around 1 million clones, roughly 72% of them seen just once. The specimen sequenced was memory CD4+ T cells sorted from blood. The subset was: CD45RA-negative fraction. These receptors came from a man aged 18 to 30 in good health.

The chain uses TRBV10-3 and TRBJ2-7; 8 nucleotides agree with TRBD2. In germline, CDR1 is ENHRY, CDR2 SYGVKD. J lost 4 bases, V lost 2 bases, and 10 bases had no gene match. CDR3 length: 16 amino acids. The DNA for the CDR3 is TGTGCCATCAGTGAGATGTATGGGACTAGTGAGTACGAGCAGTACTTC. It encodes CAISEMYGTSEYEQYF.

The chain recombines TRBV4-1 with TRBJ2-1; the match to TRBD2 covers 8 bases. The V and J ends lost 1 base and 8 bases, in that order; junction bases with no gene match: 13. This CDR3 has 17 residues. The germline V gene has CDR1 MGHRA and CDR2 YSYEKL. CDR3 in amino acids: CASSQGAGLVYPHEQFF. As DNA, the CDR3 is TGCGCCAGCAGCCAAGGGGCGGGACTAGTATACCCCCATGAGCAGTTCTTC.

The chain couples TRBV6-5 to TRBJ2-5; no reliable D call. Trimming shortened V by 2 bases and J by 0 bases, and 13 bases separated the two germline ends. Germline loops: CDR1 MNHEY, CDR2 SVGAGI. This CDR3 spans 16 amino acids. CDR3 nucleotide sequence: TGTGCCAGCAGTTACGGCCAGCGAATGTACCAAGAGACCCAGTACTTC. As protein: CASSYGQRMYQETQYF.

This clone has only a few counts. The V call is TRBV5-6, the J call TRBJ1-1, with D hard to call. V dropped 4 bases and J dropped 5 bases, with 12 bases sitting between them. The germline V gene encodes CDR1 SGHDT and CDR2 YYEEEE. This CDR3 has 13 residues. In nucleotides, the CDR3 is TGTGCCAGCAGCCGGCGGGTTTGGACTGAAGCTTTCTTT. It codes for CASSRRVWTEAFF.

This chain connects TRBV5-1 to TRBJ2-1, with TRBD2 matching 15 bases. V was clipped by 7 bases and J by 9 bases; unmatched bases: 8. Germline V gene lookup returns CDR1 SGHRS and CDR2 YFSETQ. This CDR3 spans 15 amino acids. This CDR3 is CASGLAGGPSGEQFF. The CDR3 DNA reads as TGCGCCAGCGGACTAGCGGGGGGGCCGAGTGGTGAGCAGTTCTTC.

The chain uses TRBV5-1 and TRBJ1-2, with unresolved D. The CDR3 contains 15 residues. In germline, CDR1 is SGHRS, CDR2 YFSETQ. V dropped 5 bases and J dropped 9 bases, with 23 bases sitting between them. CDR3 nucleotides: TGCGCCAGCAGTCTTGGGGATAGGACCGCTATTAGCTACACCTTC. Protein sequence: CASSLGDRTAISYTF.

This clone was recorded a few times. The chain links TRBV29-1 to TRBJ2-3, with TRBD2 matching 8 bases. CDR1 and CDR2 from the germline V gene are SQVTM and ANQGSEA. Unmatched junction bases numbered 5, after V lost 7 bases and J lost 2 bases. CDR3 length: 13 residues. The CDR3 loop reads CSALAGLTDTQYF. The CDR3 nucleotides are TGCAGCGCCTTAGCGGGACTCACAGATACGCAGTATTTT.

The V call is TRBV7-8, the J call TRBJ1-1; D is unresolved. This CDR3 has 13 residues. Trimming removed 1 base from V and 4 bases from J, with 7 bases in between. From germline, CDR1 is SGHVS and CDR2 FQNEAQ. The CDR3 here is CASSLGPATEAFF. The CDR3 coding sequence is TGTGCCAGCAGCTTAGGCCCCGCCACTGAAGCTTTCTTT.

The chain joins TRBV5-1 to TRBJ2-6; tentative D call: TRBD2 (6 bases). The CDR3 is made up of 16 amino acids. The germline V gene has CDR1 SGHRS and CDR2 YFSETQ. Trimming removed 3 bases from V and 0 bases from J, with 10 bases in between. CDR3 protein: CASSSSGGSGANVLTF. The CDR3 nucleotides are TGCGCCAGCAGCTCGTCCGGGGGCTCTGGGGCCAACGTCCTGACTTTC. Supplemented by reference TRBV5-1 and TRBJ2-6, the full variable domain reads KAGVTQTPRYLIKTRGQQVTLSCSPISGHRSVSWYQQTPGQGLQFLFEYFSETQRNKGNFPGRFSGRQFSNSRSEMNVSTLELGDSALYLCASSSSGGSGANVLTFGAGSRLTVL.

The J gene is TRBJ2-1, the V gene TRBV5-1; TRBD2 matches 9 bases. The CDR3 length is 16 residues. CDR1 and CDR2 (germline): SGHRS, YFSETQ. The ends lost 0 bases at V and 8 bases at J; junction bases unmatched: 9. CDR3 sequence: CASSLDGGRAMDEQFF. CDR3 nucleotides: TGCGCCAGCAGCTTGGATGGCGGGAGGGCCATGGATGAGCAGTTCTTC.

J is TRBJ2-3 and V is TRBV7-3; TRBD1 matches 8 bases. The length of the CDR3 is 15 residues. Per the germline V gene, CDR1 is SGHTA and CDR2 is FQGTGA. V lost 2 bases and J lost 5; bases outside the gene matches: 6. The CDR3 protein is CASSLQTGARDTQYF. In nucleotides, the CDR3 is TGTGCCAGCAGCTTACAGACAGGGGCGAGAGATACGCAGTATTTT.

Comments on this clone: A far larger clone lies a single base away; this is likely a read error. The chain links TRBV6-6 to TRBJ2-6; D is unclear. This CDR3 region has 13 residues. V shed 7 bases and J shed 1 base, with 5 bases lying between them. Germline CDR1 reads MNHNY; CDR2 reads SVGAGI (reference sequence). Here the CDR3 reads CASTGSGANVLTF. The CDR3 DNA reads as TGTGCCAGCACCGGGTCTGGGGCCAACGTCCTGACTTTC.

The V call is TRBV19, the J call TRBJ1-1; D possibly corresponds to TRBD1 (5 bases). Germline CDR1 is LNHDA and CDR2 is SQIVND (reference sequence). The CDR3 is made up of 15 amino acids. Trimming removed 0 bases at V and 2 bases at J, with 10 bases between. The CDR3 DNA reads TGTGCCAGTAGTATAGATGGGCAGGGCAACACTGAAGCTTTCTTT. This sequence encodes CASSIDGQGNTEAFF. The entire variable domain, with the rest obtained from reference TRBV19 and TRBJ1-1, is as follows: DGGITQSPKYLFRKEGQNVTLSCEQNLNHDAMYWYRQDPGQGLRLIYYSQIVNDFQKGDIAEGYSVSREKKESFPLTVTSAQKNPTAFYLCASSIDGQGNTEAFFGQGTRLTVV.

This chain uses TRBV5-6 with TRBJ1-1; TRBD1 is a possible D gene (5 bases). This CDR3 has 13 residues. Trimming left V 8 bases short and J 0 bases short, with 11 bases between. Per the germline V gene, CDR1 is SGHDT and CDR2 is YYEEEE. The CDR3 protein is CASSRALNTEAFF. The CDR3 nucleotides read TGTGCCAGTTCCAGGGCGTTGAACACTGAAGCTTTCTTT.

The CDR3, as DNA: TGTGCCAGCAGTGTGGGGCCTAACACCGGGGAGCTGTTTTTT. It specifies CASSVGPNTGELFF. The rearrangement joins TRBV2 to TRBJ2-2; perhaps TRBD1 as D (5 bases). This CDR3 region has 14 residues. Trimming shortened V by 4 bases and J by 2 bases, and 8 bases separated the two germline ends. Germline V gene sequence: CDR1 SNHLY, CDR2 FYNNEI.

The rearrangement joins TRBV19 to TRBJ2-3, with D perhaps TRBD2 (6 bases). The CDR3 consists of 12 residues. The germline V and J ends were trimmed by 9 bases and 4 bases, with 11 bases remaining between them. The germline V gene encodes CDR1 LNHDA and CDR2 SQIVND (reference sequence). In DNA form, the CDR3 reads TGTGCCAGCATCGGGAGCTCAGATACGCAGTATTTT. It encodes CASIGSSDTQYF. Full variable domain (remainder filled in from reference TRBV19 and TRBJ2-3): DGGITQSPKYLFRKEGQNVTLSCEQNLNHDAMYWYRQDPGQGLRLIYYSQIVNDFQKGDIAEGYSVSREKKESFPLTVTSAQKNPTAFYLCASIGSSDTQYFGPGTRLTVL.

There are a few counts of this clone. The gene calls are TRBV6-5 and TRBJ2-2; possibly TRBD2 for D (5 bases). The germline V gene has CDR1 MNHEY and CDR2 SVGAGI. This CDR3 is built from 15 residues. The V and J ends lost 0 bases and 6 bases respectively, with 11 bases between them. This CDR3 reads CASSYSMSSAGELFF. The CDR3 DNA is TGTGCCAGCAGTTACTCGATGAGTAGCGCCGGGGAGCTGTTTTTT.

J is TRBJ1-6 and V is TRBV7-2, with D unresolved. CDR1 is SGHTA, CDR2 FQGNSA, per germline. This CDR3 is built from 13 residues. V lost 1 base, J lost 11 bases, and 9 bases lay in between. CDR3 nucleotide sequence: TGTGCCAGCAGCTTAGGAGTCGGGGCACCCCTCCACTTT. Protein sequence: CASSLGVGAPLHF.

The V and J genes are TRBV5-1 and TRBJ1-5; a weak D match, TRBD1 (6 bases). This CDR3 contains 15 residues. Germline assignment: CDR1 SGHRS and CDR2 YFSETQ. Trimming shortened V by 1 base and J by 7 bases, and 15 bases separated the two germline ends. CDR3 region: CASSLTPQQGQPQHF. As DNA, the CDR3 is TGCGCCAGCAGCTTGACCCCCCAGCAGGGGCAGCCCCAGCATTTT. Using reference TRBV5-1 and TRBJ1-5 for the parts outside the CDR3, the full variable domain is KAGVTQTPRYLIKTRGQQVTLSCSPISGHRSVSWYQQTPGQGLQFLFEYFSETQRNKGNFPGRFSGRQFSNSRSEMNVSTLELGDSALYLCASSLTPQQGQPQHFGDGTRLSIL.

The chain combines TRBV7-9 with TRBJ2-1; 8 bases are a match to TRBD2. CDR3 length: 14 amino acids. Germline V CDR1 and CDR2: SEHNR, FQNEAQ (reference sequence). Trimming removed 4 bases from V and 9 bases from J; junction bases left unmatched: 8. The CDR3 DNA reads TGTGCCAGCAGCTGGGGACTAGGGCACGGTGAGCAGTTCTTC. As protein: CASSWGLGHGEQFF.

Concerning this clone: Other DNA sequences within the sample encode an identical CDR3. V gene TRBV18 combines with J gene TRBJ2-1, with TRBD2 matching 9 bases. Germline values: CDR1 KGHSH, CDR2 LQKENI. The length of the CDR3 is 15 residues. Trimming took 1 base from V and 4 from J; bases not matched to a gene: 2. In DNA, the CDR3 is TGTGCCAGCTCACCACGTCTAGCGGGGTACAATGAGCAGTTCTTC. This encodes CASSPRLAGYNEQFF. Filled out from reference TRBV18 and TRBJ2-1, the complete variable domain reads NAGVMQNPRHLVRRRGQEARLRCSPMKGHSHVYWYRQLPEEGLKFMVYLQKENIIDESGMPKERFSAEFPKEGPSILRIQQVVRGDSAAYFCASSPRLAGYNEQFFGPGTRLTVL.

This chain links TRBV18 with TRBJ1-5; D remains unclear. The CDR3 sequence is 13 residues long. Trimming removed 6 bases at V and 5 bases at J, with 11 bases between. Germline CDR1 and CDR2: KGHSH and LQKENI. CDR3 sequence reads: CASSRVDDQPQHF. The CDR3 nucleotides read TGTGCCAGCTCCCGGGTCGATGATCAGCCCCAGCATTTT.

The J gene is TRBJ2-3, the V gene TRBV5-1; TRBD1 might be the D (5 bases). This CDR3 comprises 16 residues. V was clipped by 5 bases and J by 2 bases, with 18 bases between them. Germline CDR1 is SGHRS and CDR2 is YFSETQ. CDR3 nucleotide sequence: TGCGCCAGCAGTCAAACCCAGGGTTTCTACACAGATACGCAGTATTTT. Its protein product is CASSQTQGFYTDTQYF.

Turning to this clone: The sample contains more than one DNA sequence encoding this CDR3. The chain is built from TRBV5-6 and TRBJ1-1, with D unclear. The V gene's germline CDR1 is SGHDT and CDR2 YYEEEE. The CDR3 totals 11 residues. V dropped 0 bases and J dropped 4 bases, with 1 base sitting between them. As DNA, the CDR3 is TGTGCCAGCAGCTTGGGCACTGAAGCTTTCTTT. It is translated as CASSLGTEAFF.

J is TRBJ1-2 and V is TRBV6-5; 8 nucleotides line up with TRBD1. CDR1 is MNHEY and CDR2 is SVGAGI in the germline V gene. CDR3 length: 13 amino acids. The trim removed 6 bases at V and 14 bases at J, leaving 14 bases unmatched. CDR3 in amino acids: CASSSGQAQGATF. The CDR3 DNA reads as TGTGCCAGCAGCTCGGGACAGGCCCAGGGTGCGACCTTC.

CDR3 amino acids: CASSPEQGKTRQYF. CDR3 DNA sequence: TGTGCCAGCAGTCCAGAGCAAGGGAAGACGCGGCAGTACTTC. The chain links TRBV27 to TRBJ2-7; D is ambiguous. The germline V gene encodes CDR1 MNHEY and CDR2 SMNVEV (reference sequence). There are 14 residues in the CDR3. V was cut by 5 bases and J by 9 bases, with 20 bases left in between.

The CDR3 DNA sequence: TGTGCCACCAGTGGCCGGGACGCCGGGGGCGATACGCAGTATTTT. It encodes CATSGRDAGGDTQYF. The rearrangement links TRBV15 to TRBJ2-3; TRBD1 or TRBD2 may be the D gene (6 bases each). The CDR3 has 15 residues. Per the germline V gene, CDR1 is LNHNV and CDR2 is YYDKDF (reference sequence). V lost 6 bases and J lost 6, with 19 bases in between.

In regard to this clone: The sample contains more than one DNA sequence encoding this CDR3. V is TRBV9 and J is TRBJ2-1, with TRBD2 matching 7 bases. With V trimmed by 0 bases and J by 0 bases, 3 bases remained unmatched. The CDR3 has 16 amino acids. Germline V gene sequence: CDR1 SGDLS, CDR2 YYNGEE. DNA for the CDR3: TGTGCCAGCAGCGTAGGGGGAGGGAGCTCCTACAATGAGCAGTTCTTC. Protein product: CASSVGGGSSYNEQFF.

CDR3: CASSSGRAIDTQYF. DNA of the CDR3: TGTGCCAGCAGTAGCGGGAGGGCAATTGATACGCAGTATTTT. V usage is TRBV2 and J usage is TRBJ2-3; TRBD2 aligns across 10 bases. Germline-derived CDR1 and CDR2 are SNHLY and FYNNEI. This CDR3 is 14 amino acids long. J was trimmed by 6 bases and V by 5 bases; bases with no gene match: 5.

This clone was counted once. The DNA for the CDR3 is TGTGCCAGCAGCCCCGAATTCGGGGGTACAGATACGCAGTATTTT. Residues: CASSPEFGGTDTQYF. This chain connects TRBV7-9 to TRBJ2-3, with a possible D match to TRBD2 (6 bases). V shed 5 bases and J shed 3 bases, with 15 bases lying between them. Germline-derived CDR1 and CDR2 are SEHNR and FQNEAQ (reference sequence). The CDR3 totals 15 residues. The full variable domain, completed using reference TRBV7-9 and TRBJ2-3, is DTGVSQNPRHKITKRGQNVTFRCDPISEHNRLYWYRQTLGQGPEFLTYFQNEAQLEKSRLLSDRFSAERPKGSFSTLEIQRTEQGDSAMYLCASSPEFGGTDTQYFGPGTRLTVL.